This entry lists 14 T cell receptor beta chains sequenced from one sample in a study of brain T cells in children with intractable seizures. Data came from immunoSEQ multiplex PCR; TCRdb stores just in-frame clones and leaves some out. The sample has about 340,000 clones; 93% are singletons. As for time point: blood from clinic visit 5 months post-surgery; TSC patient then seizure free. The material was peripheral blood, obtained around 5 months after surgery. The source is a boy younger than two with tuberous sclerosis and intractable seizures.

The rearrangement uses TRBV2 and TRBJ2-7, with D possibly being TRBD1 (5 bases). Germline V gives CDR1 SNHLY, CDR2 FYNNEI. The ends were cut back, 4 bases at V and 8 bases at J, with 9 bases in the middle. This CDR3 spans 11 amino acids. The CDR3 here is CASSAKGKQYF. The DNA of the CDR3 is TGTGCCAGCAGTGCGAAGGGGAAGCAGTACTTC. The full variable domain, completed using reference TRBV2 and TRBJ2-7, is EPEVTQTPSHQVTQMGQEVILRCVPISNHLYFYWYRQILGQKVEFLVSFYNNEISEKSEIFDDQFSVERPDGSNFTLKIRSTKLEDSAMYFCASSAKGKQYFGPGTRLTVT.

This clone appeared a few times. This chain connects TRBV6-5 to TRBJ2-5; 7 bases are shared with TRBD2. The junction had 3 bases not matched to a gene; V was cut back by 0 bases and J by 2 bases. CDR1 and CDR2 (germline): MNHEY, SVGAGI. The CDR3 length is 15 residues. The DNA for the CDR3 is TGTGCCAGCAGTTACTCGGAGCGGGAACAAGAGACCCAGTACTTC. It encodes CASSYSEREQETQYF.

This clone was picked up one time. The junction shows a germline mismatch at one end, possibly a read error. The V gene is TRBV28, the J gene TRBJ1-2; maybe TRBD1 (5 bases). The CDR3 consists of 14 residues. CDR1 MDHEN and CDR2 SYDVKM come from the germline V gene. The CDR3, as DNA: TGTGCCAGCAGTTACATCGACAGTCTCTATGACTACACCTTC. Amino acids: CASSYIDSLYDYTF.

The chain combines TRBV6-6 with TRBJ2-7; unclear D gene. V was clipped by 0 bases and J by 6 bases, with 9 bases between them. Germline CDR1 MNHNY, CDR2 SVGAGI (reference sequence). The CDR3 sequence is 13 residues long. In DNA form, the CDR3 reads TGTGCCAGCAGTTACTCAGATGGAGCCGAGCAGTACTTC. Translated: CASSYSDGAEQYF.

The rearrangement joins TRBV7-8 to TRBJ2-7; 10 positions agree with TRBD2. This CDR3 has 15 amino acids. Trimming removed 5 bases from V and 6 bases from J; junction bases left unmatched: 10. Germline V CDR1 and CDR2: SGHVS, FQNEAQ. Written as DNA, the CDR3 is TGTGCCAGCAGCCCAAGACTAGCGGGTGGAGGCGAGCAGTACTTC. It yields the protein CASSPRLAGGGEQYF.

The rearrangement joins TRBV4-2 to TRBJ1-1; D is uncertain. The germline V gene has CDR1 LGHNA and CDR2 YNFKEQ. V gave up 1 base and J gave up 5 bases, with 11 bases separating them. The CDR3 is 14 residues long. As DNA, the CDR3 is TGTGCCAGCAGCCAAGGTATAACGGGGACTGAAGCTTTCTTT. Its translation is CASSQGITGTEAFF.

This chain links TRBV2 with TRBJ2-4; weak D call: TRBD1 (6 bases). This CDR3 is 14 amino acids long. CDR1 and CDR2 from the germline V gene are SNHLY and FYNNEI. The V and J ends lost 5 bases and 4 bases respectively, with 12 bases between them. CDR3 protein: CASSWDTGKNIQYF. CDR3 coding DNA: TGTGCCAGCAGTTGGGACACCGGGAAAAACATTCAGTACTTC.

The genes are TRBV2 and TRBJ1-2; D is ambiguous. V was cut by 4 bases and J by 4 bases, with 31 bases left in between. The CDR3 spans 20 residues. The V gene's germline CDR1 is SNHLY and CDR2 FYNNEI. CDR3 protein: CASSGSYPADDGLLRYGYTF. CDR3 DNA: TGTGCCAGCAGTGGATCTTATCCAGCCGACGACGGTCTCTTGCGCTATGGCTACACCTTC.

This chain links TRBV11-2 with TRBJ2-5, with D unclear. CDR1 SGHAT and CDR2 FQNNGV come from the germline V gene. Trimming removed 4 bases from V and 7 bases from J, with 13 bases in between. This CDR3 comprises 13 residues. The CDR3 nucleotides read TGTGCCAGCAGCTCTACGTTGGTGGCGACCCAGTACTTC. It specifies CASSSTLVATQYF.

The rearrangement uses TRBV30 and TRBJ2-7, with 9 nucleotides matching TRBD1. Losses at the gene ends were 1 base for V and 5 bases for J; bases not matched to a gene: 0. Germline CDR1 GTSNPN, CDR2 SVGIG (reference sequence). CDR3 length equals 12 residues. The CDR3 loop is CAWSGQGDEQYF. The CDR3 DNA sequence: TGTGCCTGGAGTGGACAGGGGGACGAGCAGTACTTC.

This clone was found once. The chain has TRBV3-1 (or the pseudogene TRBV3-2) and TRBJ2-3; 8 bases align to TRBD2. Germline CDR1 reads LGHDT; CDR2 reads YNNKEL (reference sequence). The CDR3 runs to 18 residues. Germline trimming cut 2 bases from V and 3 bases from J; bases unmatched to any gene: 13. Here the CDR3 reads CASSQFATAGGGTDTQYF. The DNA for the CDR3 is TGTGCCAGCAGCCAATTCGCCACGGCGGGGGGCGGGACAGATACGCAGTATTTT.

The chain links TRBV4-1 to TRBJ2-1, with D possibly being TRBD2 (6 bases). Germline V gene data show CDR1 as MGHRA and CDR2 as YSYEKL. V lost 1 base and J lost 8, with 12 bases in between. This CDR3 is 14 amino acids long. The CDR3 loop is CASSQAGEWDEQFF. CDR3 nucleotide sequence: TGCGCCAGCAGCCAAGCGGGAGAGTGGGATGAGCAGTTCTTC.

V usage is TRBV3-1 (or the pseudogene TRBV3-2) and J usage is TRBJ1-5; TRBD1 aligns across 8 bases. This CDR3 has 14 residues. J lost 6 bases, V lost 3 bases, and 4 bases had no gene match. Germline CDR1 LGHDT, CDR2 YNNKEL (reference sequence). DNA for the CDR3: TGTGCCAGCAGCCAGGACAGGGCGGGTCAGCCCCAGCATTTT. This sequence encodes CASSQDRAGQPQHF.

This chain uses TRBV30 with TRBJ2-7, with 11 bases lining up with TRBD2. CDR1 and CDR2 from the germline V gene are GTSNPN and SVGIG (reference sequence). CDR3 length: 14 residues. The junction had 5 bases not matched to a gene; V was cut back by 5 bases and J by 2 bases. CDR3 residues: CAWALTSGTYEQYF. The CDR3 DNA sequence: TGTGCCTGGGCCCTGACTAGCGGGACCTACGAGCAGTACTTC.